The entry that follows covers one T cell receptor (beta chain) sequence. This clonotype has at least ten counts. The clone's antigen remains unknown. No base qualities exist here, and no much larger clone lies one base off it. The sample is drawn from a study of T cell repertoires in cytomegalovirus infection (dated by TCRdb to between 2019 and 2020). Regarding the study in general: Donor HLA type was relevant to the analysis, as public TCR beta signatures indicated carriage of CMV infection together with the matching HLA type.

Overall results and qualifications from the work: In the ex vivo response, HLA-C-restricted CMV-specific TCR beta clonotypes were dominant, and in two of eight donors the single most frequent clonotype came from this HLA-C-restricted group. Cumulative frequency of public TCR beta family members discriminated carriers of CMV infection plus the relevant HLA type in this cohort and an independent roughly 350-donor cohort.

The CDR3, cysteine through phenylalanine, is 13 amino acids long. Only the CDR3 region is kept as DNA, spanning 39 bases read in frame from base 1. The germline ends are 14 bases apart after V is trimmed by 10 bases and J by 4 bases. The germline V gene supplies CDR1 MDHEN and CDR2 SYDVKM. Data came from an Illumina HiSeq 1500. TCRdb redid the processing of the public reads, applying fastp at Q25 and MiXCR, and retained in-frame beta chains. Identical CDR3 proteins give one entry, which carries the most common genes and DNA. The sample table holds more than 200,000 distinct CDR3 sequences, of which approximately 9.1% were seen once. The biggest ten clones account for about 15% of the sample.

Recombination linked TRBV28 to TRBJ1-5, and possibly TRBD1, on 6 matching bases. The source material was PBMCs. The TCR was taken from a human donor in good health (CMV status not recorded). Some clones in this sample may be carry-over from other donors' samples. The CDR3 reads as follows: CAIRSTGNQPQHF. The base sequence is TGTGCCATCCGCTCCACAGGGAATCAGCCCCAGCATTTT.